This T cell receptor beta chain originates from a study of blood T cell repertoires in COVID-19. About the study: The origin of the acute and convalescent COVID-19 samples was the United States, Italy and Spain. PBMCs, B-cell-depleted T cells, or T cells provided the cDNA or gDNA that made up the material.

Study processing details: By means of reference gene primer amplification, nucleated cell counts were estimated. Only in-frame clones appear in the TCRdb table, and some are missing; sequencing was by immunoSEQ multiplex PCR. V, J and clone size reflect that table, while D and trimming were determined from the DNA. The sample holds some 150,000 clones; about 85% are singletons and the top ten take 2% to 3%. CDR1 is SGHTA and CDR2 is FQGTGA in the germline V gene. The CDR3 contains 19 residues. Unmatched junction bases numbered 19, after V lost 5 bases and J lost 5 bases. This clone turned up a few times.

The sequence was collected from a woman in her sixties or seventies with acute or convalescent COVID-19. The rearrangement links TRBV7-3 to TRBJ1-3; 9 bases align to TRBD1. Material: peripheral blood. CDR3 in DNA: TGTGCCAGCAGCCCATTACCGGGACAGGGCACCCCAAGTCGAAACACCATATATTTT. Encoded protein: CASSPLPGQGTPSRNTIYF.